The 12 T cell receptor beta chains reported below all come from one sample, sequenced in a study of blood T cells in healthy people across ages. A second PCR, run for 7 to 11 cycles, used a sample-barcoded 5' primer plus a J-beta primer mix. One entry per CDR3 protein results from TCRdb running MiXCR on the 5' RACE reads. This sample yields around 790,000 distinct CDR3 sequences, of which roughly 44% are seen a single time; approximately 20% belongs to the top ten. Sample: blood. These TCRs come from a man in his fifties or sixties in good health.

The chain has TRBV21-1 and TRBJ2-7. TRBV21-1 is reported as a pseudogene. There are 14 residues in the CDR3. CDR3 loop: CASLNHLTVYEQYF. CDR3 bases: TGTGCCAGCTTAAACCACTTAACCGTCTACGAGCAGTACTTC.

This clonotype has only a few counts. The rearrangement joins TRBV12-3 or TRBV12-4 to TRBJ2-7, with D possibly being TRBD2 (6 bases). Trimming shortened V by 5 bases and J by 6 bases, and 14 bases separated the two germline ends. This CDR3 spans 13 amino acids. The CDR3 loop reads CASSRGNPSEQYF. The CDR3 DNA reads TGTGCCAGCAGTCGGGGGAACCCTAGCGAGCAGTACTTC.

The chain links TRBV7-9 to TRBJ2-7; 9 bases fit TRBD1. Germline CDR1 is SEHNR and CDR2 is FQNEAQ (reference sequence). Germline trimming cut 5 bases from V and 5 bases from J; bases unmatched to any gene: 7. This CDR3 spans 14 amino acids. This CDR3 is CASSPGTGTDEQYF. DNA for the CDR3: TGTGCCAGCAGCCCGGGGACAGGGACCGACGAGCAGTACTTC. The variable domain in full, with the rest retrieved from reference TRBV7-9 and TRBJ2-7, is DTGVSQNPRHKITKRGQNVTFRCDPISEHNRLYWYRQTLGQGPEFLTYFQNEAQLEKSRLLSDRFSAERPKGSFSTLEIQRTEQGDSAMYLCASSPGTGTDEQYFGPGTRLTVT.

This CDR3 is CSARVLLVTGEHDEAFF. CDR3 coding DNA: TGCAGTGCTAGAGTATTACTCGTTACTGGGGAGCACGACGAGGCTTTCTTT. The rearrangement uses TRBV20-1 and TRBJ1-1; no definite D call. The CDR3 spans 17 residues. V shed 1 base and J shed 11 bases, with 29 bases lying between them. Germline loops: CDR1 DFQATT, CDR2 SNEGSKA (reference sequence).

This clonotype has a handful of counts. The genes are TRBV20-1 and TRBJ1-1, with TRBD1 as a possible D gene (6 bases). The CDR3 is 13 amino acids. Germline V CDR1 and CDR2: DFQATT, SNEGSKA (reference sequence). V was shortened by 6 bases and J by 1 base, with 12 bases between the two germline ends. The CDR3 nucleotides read TGCAGTGCGGCCGGAGGGGGGAACACTGAAGCTTTCTTT. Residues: CSAAGGGNTEAFF.

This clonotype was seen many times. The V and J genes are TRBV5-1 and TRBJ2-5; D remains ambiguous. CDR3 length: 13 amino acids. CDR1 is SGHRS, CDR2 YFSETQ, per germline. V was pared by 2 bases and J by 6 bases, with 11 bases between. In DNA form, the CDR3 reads TGCGCCAGCAGCTTTGCAGCCCGGCAGACCCAGTACTTC. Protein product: CASSFAARQTQYF.

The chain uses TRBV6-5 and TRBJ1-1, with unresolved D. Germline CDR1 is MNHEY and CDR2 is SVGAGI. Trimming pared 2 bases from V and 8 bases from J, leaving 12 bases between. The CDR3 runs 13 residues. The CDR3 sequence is CASSYVREKEAFF. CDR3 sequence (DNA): TGTGCCAGCAGTTACGTAAGGGAAAAAGAAGCTTTCTTT.

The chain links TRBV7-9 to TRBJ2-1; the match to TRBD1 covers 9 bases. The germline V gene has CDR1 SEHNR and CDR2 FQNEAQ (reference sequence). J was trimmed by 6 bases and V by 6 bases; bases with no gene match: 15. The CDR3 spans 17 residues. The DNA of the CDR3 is TGTGCCAGCAGTTTCACAGGGGGCCCCGTGTCGGCCAATGAGCAGTTCTTC. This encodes CASSFTGGPVSANEQFF.

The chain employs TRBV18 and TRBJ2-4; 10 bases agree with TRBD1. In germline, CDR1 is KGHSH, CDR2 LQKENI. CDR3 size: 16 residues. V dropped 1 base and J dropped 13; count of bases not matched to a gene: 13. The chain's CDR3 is CASSPRVGTGVGEQYF. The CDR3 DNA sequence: TGTGCCAGCTCACCACGGGTCGGGACAGGGGTAGGGGAGCAGTACTTC.

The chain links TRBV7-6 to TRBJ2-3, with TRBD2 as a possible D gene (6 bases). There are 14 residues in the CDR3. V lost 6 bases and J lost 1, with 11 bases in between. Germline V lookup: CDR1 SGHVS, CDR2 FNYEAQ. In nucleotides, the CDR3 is TGTGCCAGCAGTCTGGGACTCGGCACAGATACGCAGTATTTT. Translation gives CASSLGLGTDTQYF.

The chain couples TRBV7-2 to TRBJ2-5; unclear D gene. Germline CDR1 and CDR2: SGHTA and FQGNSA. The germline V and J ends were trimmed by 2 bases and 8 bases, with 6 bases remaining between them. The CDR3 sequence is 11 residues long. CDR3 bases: TGTGCCAGCAGCTTAAAGAGAACCCAGTACTTC. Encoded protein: CASSLKRTQYF.

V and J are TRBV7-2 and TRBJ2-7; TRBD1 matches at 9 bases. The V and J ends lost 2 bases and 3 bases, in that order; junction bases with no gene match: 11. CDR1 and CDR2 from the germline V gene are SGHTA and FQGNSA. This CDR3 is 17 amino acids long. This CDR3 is CASSLLITGTGNYEQYF. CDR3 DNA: TGTGCCAGCAGCTTACTTATAACCGGGACAGGGAACTACGAGCAGTACTTC.